The rows below give T cell receptor beta chains drawn from one sample of a study of CD8 T cells in ankylosing spondylitis. From the 5' RACE reads, TCRdb called clonotypes with MiXCR, one entry per CDR3 protein. The sample contains a few hundred thousand distinct CDR3 sequences, approximately 22% of which appear only once. The sequenced sample was blood, either unsorted or a sorted T cell fraction (not recorded which). Receptors were obtained from a male donor with ankylosing spondylitis or in good health (not recorded which). Both conserved end residues are part of each CDR3. The order of the fields is clone size, V gene, J gene, CDR3 protein. A row's size may be missing; if present it is once, few, many or a size class.

size: few
V: TRBV5-6
J: TRBJ2-7
CDR3: CASSLARRSYEQYF

size: -
V: TRBV2
J: TRBJ2-3
CDR3: CASSDHPSGRSTDTQYF

size: -
V: TRBV7-2
J: TRBJ2-1
CDR3: CASSLATSGLNEQFF

size: -
V: TRBV20-1
J: TRBJ2-7
CDR3: CSAPKTGPGYEQYF

size: few
V: TRBV12-3/TRBV12-4
J: TRBJ2-2
CDR3: CASSATGAGGELFF

size: few
V: TRBV5-1
J: TRBJ2-3
CDR3: CASSSPQEITDTQYF

size: -
V: TRBV4-1
J: TRBJ2-1
CDR3: CASSHSPGTSGVGEQFF

size: -
V: TRBV19
J: TRBJ2-3
CDR3: CASSIFGAGTDTQYF

size: -
V: TRBV5-6
J: TRBJ2-7
CDR3: CASSWTSGYEQYF

size: -
V: TRBV7-9
J: TRBJ2-2
CDR3: CASRSRAGETGELFF